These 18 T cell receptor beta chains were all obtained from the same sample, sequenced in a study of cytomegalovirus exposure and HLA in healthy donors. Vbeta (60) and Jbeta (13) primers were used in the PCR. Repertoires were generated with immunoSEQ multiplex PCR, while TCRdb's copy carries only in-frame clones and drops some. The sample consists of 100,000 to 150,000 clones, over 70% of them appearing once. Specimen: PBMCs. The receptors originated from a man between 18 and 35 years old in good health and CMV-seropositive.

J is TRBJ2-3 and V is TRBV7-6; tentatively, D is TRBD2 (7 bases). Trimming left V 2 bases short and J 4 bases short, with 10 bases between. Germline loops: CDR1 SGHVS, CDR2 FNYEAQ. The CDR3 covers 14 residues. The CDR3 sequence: CASSLLGGADTQYF. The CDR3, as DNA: TGTGCCAGCAGCTTACTAGGGGGGGCAGATACGCAGTATTTT.

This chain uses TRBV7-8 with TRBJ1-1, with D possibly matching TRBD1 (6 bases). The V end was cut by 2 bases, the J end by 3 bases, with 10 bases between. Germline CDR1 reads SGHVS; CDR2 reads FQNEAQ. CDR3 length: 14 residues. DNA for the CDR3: TGTGCCAGCAGCTTAACCAGGGGCGACACTGAAGCTTTCTTT. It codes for CASSLTRGDTEAFF.

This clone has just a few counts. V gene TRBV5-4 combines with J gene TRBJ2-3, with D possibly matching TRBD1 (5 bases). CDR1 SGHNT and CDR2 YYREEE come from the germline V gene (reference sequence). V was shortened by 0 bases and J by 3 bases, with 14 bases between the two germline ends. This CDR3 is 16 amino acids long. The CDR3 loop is CASSLAAGPGTDTQYF. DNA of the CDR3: TGTGCCAGCAGCTTGGCCGCAGGGCCAGGGACAGATACGCAGTATTTT.

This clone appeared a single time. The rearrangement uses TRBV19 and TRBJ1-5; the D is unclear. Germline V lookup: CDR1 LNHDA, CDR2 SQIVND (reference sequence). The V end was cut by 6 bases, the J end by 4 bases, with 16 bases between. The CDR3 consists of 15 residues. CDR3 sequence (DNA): TGTGCCAGTAGAGGGCGGGTTGGGTGGAATCAGCCCCAGCATTTT. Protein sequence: CASRGRVGWNQPQHF.

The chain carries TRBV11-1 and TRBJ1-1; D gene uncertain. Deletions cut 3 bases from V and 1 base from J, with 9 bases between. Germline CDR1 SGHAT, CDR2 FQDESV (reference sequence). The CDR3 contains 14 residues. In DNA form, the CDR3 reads TGTGCCAGCAGCTTTCCGCAGGCGAACACTGAAGCTTTCTTT. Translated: CASSFPQANTEAFF.

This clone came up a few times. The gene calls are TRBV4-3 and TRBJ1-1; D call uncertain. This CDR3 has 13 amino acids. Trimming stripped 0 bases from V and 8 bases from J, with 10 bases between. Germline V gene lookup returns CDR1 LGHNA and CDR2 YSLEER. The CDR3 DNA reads TGCGCCAGCAGCCAAGATGGTTTCCGGGAAGCTTTCTTT. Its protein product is CASSQDGFREAFF.

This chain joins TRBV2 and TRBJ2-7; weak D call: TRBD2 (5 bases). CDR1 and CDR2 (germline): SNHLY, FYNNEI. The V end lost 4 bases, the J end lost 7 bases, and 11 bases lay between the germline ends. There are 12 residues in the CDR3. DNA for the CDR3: TGTGCCAGCAGTGGGAGGTTTTGGGAGCAGTACTTC. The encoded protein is CASSGRFWEQYF.

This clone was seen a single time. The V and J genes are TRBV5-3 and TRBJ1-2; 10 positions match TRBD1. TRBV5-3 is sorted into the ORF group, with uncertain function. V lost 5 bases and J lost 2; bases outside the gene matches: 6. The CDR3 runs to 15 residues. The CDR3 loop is CARRGPGQGNYGYTF. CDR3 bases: TGTGCCAGAAGGGGTCCGGGACAGGGGAACTATGGCTACACCTTC.

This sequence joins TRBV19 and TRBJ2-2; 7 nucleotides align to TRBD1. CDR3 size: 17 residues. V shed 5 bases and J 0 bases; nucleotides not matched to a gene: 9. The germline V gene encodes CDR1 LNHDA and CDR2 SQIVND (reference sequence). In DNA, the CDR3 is TGTGCCAGTAGTTCAATTCAAGGACAGGCGAACACCGGGGAGCTGTTTTTT. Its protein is CASSSIQGQANTGELFF.

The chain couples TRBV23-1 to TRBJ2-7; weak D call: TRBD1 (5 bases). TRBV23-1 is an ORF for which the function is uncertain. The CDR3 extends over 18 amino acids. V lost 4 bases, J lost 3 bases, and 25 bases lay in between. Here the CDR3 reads CASSLHPEGDSSFYEQYF. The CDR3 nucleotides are TGCGCCAGCAGTCTGCATCCCGAAGGTGACAGTAGTTTCTACGAGCAGTACTTC.

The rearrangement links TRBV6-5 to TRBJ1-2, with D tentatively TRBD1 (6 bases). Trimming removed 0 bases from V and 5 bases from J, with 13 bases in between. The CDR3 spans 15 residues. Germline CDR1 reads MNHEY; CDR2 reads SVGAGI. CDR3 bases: TGTGCCAGCAGTTACTCGATTGGTCAGGGGTATGGCTACACCTTC. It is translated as CASSYSIGQGYGYTF.

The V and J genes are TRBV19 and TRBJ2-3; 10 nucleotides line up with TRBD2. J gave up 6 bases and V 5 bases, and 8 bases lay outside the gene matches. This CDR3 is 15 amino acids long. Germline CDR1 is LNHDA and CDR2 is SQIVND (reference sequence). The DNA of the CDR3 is TGTGCCAGTAGTCTCTTAGCGGGGGGTAAGGATACGCAGTATTTT. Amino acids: CASSLLAGGKDTQYF.

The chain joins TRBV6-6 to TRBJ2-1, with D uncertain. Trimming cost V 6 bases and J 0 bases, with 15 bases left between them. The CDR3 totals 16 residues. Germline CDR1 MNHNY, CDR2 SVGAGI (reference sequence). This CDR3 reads CASSTNSLRSYNEQFF. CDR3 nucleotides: TGTGCCAGCAGCACCAACAGCTTACGCTCCTACAATGAGCAGTTCTTC.

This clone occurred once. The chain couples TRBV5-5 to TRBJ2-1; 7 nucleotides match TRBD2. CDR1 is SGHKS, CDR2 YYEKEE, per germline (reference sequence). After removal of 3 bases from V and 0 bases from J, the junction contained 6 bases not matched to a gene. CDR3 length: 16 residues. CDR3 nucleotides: TGTGCCAGCAGCTCCGAGGGGAGGGCCTCCTACAATGAGCAGTTCTTC. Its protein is CASSSEGRASYNEQFF.

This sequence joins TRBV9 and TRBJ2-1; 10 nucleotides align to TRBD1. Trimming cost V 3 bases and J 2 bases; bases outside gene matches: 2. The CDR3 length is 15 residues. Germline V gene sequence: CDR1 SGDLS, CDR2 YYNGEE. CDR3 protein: CASSAGQGAYNEQFF. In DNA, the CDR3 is TGTGCCAGCAGCGCTGGACAGGGGGCCTACAATGAGCAGTTCTTC.

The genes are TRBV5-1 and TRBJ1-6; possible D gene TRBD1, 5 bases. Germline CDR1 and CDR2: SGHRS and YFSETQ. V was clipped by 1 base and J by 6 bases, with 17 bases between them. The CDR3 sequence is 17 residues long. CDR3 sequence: CASSLLGGRAANSPLHF. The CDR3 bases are TGCGCCAGCAGCTTGTTAGGTGGCAGGGCGGCTAATTCACCCCTCCACTTT.

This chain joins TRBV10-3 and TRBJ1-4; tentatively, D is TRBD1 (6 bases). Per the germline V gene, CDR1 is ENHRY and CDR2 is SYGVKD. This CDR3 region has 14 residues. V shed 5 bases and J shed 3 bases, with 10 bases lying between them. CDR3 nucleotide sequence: TGTGCCATCAGTAAGGACAGCGCTAATGAAAAACTGTTTTTT. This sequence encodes CAISKDSANEKLFF.

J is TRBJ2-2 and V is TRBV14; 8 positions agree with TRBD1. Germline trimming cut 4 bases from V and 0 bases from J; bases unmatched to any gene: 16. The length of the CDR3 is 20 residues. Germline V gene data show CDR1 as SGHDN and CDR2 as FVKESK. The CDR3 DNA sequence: TGTGCCAGCAGCCCCAGATGGGGACAGGACAGATATACGAACACCGGGGAGCTGTTTTTT. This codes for CASSPRWGQDRYTNTGELFF.